This TCR beta chain was documented in a study of T-cell memory formation after mild COVID-19. Points from the study as a whole: Contracting CD4+ clones lay largely in CM and EM, with CD8+ ones residing in EMRA. Whether second-wave clones peaking at day 37 were SARS-CoV-2 specific went unconfirmed.

To note about this clonotype: What it recognizes is unknown.

MiXCR, applied by TCRdb to the 5' RACE reads, yields one record per CDR3 protein. The top ten clones hold approximately 8% of a sample with under 600,000 distinct CDR3 sequences, roughly 20% of them seen once. The TCR sequence derives from an adult woman who had mild COVID-19 (a few samples of this study predate the infection). Cell type and time point are not known. Sequencing used PBMCs or a T cell subset sorted from them (not recorded which).

For the CDR3, the DNA is TGTGCCACCAGTGATCGGCAGGGGAATTTTGGCTACACCTTC. It translates to CATSDRQGNFGYTF. The V and J genes are TRBV24-1 and TRBJ1-2; D is perhaps TRBD1 (6 bases). The V and J ends lost 3 bases and 7 bases respectively, with 14 bases between them. This CDR3 has 14 amino acids. CDR1 and CDR2 from the germline V gene are KGHDR and SFDVKD.